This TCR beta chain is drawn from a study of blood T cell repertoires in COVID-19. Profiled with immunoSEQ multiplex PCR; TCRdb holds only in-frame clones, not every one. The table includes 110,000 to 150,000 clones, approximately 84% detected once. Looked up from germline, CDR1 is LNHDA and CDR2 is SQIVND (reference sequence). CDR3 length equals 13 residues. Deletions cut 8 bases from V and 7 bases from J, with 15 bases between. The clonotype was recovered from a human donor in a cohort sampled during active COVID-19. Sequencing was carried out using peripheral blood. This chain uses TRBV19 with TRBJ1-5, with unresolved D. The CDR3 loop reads CASAPGIRQPQHF. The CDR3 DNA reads TGTGCCAGTGCCCCGGGGATTCGGCAGCCCCAGCATTTT. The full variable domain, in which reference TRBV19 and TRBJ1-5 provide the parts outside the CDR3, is DGGITQSPKYLFRKEGQNVTLSCEQNLNHDAMYWYRQDPGQGLRLIYYSQIVNDFQKGDIAEGYSVSREKKESFPLTVTSAQKNPTAFYLCASAPGIRQPQHFGDGTRLSIL.